Below, 20 T cell receptor beta chains from the same sample are listed, as sequenced in a study of blood T cell repertoires in COVID-19. Sequencing used immunoSEQ multiplex PCR; TCRdb keeps in-frame clones, though not all of them. The sample has about 140,000 clones; 65% to 90% are singletons. The sequencing input was peripheral blood. All receptors derive from a human donor in a cohort sampled during active COVID-19.

V and J are TRBV5-6 and TRBJ2-7; D is unresolved. The CDR3 consists of 15 residues. Germline CDR1 and CDR2: SGHDT and YYEEEE. The V gene lost 0 bases and the J gene lost 0 bases, with 10 bases spanning the gap. The CDR3 DNA is TGTGCCAGCAGCTTGGGACACCTTTACTCCTACGAGCAGTACTTC. Translating gives CASSLGHLYSYEQYF.

The rearrangement joins TRBV5-1 to TRBJ1-4; 9 bases agree with TRBD1. CDR1 is SGHRS and CDR2 is YFSETQ in the germline V gene. After removal of 4 bases from V and 6 bases from J, the junction contained 10 bases not matched to a gene. The CDR3 is 16 amino acids. CDR3 protein: CASSTGQGGGDEKLFF. CDR3 nucleotides: TGCGCCAGCAGCACGGGACAGGGAGGAGGTGATGAAAAACTGTTTTTT.

This clone occurred once. The chain carries TRBV18 and TRBJ2-7; TRBD1 agrees at 9 bases. The V gene end was trimmed by 2 bases and the J gene end by 7 bases; junction bases not matched to a gene: 9. Germline CDR1 reads KGHSH; CDR2 reads LQKENI. The CDR3 contains 15 residues. CDR3 in amino acids: CASSPAQGQGGEQYF. The CDR3 nucleotides read TGTGCCAGCTCACCAGCGCAGGGACAGGGTGGAGAGCAGTACTTC.

The chain links TRBV2 to TRBJ2-2; weak D call: TRBD2 (6 bases). Per germline, CDR1 SNHLY and CDR2 FYNNEI. V lost 8 bases to trimming and J lost 2 bases, with 9 bases between them. This CDR3 spans 13 amino acids. CDR3 loop: CASAGTNTGELFF. The CDR3, as DNA: TGTGCCAGCGCCGGGACTAACACCGGGGAGCTGTTTTTT.

The rearrangement links TRBV7-2 to TRBJ2-7; D might be TRBD1 (6 bases). The V end lost 1 base, the J end lost 8 bases, and 12 bases lay between the germline ends. The CDR3 contains 13 residues. CDR1 and CDR2 (germline): SGHTA, FQGNSA. Written as DNA, the CDR3 is TGTGCCAGCAGCTTAGGGAGACAGGACCAGCAGTACTTC. This translates into CASSLGRQDQQYF.

This clone was observed a few times. In nucleotides, the CDR3 is TGTGCCAGCAGCTTGATCGTTACAGGGGATGGCTACACCTTC. Residues: CASSLIVTGDGYTF. The chain recombines TRBV5-6 with TRBJ1-2; 7 nucleotides align to TRBD1. The CDR3 contains 14 residues. V lost 1 base to trimming and J lost 6 bases; unmatched junction nucleotides: 6. Germline assignment: CDR1 SGHDT and CDR2 YYEEEE.

Ten or more counts support this clone. The chain links TRBV4-2 to TRBJ2-7; maybe TRBD2 (6 bases). Trimming shortened V by 3 bases and J by 6 bases, and 12 bases separated the two germline ends. The germline CDR1 and CDR2 sequences are LGHNA and YNFKEQ. This CDR3 has 13 residues. The CDR3 DNA follows: TGTGCCAGCAGCCAGGGCTCGCGGGGCGAGCAGTACTTC. Amino acids: CASSQGSRGEQYF.

The gene calls are TRBV6-5 and TRBJ2-1; 8 nucleotides align to TRBD2. V shed 7 bases, J shed 7 bases, and the junction held 6 bases outside the gene matches. The germline V gene has CDR1 MNHEY and CDR2 SVGAGI. The CDR3 spans 13 residues. As DNA, the CDR3 is TGTGCCAGCATTAGGACTAGCCCGAATGAGCAGTTCTTC. Protein sequence: CASIRTSPNEQFF.

J is TRBJ2-7 and V is TRBV2; 10 bases are a match to TRBD2. There are 12 residues in the CDR3. CDR1 is SNHLY and CDR2 is FYNNEI in the germline V gene. Trimming removed 6 bases from V and 6 bases from J; junction bases left unmatched: 2. CDR3 coding DNA: TGTGCCAGCAGGCTAGCGGGAGTCGAGCAGTACTTC. It specifies CASRLAGVEQYF.

This chain connects TRBV5-1 to TRBJ1-3; TRBD1 aligns across 8 bases. The germline CDR1 and CDR2 sequences are SGHRS and YFSETQ. CDR3 length equals 14 residues. V lost 3 bases to trimming and J lost 3 bases; unmatched junction nucleotides: 2. CDR3 nucleotides: TGCGCCAGCAGCTCAGGGGGCGATGGAAACACCATATATTTT. Translating gives CASSSGGDGNTIYF.

The chain couples TRBV18 to TRBJ2-7; D perhaps matches TRBD1 (5 bases). V dropped 0 bases and J dropped 5 bases, with 5 bases sitting between them. The CDR3 sequence is 12 residues long. The germline V gene has CDR1 KGHSH and CDR2 LQKENI. DNA for the CDR3: TGTGCCAGCTCACCACCAGGGGACGAGCAGTACTTC. As protein: CASSPPGDEQYF.

The rearrangement uses TRBV6-2 or TRBV6-3 and TRBJ2-7; 9 bases align to TRBD1. V shed 4 bases and J 5 bases; nucleotides not matched to a gene: 9. CDR3 size: 15 residues. CDR1 is MNHEY, CDR2 SVGEGT, per germline. The CDR3 loop is CASSLGWTGDHEQYF. CDR3 nucleotide sequence: TGTGCCAGCAGTTTGGGTTGGACAGGGGACCACGAGCAGTACTTC.

The genes are TRBV6-5 and TRBJ2-2; 7 bases align to TRBD1. CDR1 and CDR2 from the germline V gene are MNHEY and SVGAGI. CDR3 length: 15 residues. V was pared by 5 bases and J by 4 bases, with 7 bases of the junction left unmatched. Here the CDR3 reads CASSIDRVATGELFF. CDR3 in DNA: TGTGCCAGCAGTATAGACAGGGTTGCCACCGGGGAGCTGTTTTTT.

The chain couples TRBV6-6 to TRBJ2-1; 9 nucleotides match TRBD2. Trimming removed 1 base from V and 10 bases from J; junction bases left unmatched: 8. Per germline, CDR1 MNHNY and CDR2 SVGAGI (reference sequence). The length of the CDR3 is 15 residues. As DNA, the CDR3 is TGTGCCAGCAGTTACTTAGCGGGAGCCCCGGGGGAGCAGTTCTTC. This gives the protein CASSYLAGAPGEQFF.

This sequence joins TRBV28 and TRBJ1-1; TRBD1 matches at 8 bases. The CDR3 runs 13 residues. Germline loops: CDR1 MDHEN, CDR2 SYDVKM. J gave up 13 bases and V 6 bases, and 13 bases lay outside the gene matches. The CDR3 DNA sequence: TGTGCCAGCAGACGCCCAGGGGGCTCTTATCTTTTCTTT. Protein: CASRRPGGSYLFF.

The V call is TRBV5-8, the J call TRBJ1-2; TRBD1 aligns across 7 bases. This CDR3 region has 14 residues. The J segment lost 4 bases and the V segment lost 3 bases, leaving 6 bases of the junction unmatched. Germline V lookup: CDR1 SGHTS, CDR2 YDEGEE. CDR3: CASSSGTVRYGYTF. CDR3 coding DNA: TGTGCCAGCAGCTCCGGGACAGTACGCTATGGCTACACCTTC.

A word on this clone: Other DNA sequences within the sample encode an identical CDR3. The chain is built from TRBV7-9 and TRBJ1-1; TRBD1 matches 7 bases. Germline CDR1 and CDR2: SEHNR and FQNEAQ (reference sequence). The CDR3 runs 14 residues. The V gene end was trimmed by 4 bases and the J gene end by 4 bases; junction bases not matched to a gene: 6. CDR3 sequence: CASSSQGRGTEAFF. CDR3 sequence (DNA): TGTGCCAGCAGCTCACAGGGGAGAGGCACTGAAGCTTTCTTT.

J is TRBJ2-3 and V is TRBV2; 8 bases map to TRBD2. V was clipped by 7 bases and J by 4 bases; unmatched bases: 4. CDR1 is SNHLY, CDR2 FYNNEI, per germline. The CDR3 sequence is 13 residues long. The CDR3 sequence: CASKGLAADTQYF. The CDR3 nucleotides read TGTGCCAGCAAAGGACTAGCTGCAGATACGCAGTATTTT.

V is TRBV2 and J is TRBJ2-5; D gene unclear. Germline V gene sequence: CDR1 SNHLY, CDR2 FYNNEI. The CDR3 has 13 residues. V shed 6 bases and J shed 1 base, with 9 bases lying between them. CDR3 DNA: TGTGCCAGCAGAAACAACATCCAAGAGACCCAGTACTTC. This encodes CASRNNIQETQYF.

The rearrangement joins TRBV9 to TRBJ2-1; possibly TRBD2 for D (7 bases). Trimming shortened V by 3 bases and J by 6 bases, and 16 bases separated the two germline ends. CDR1 and CDR2 (germline): SGDLS, YYNGEE. The CDR3 covers 15 residues. In DNA, the CDR3 is TGTGCCAGCAGCGGGAGGAGTGGGGGGGCCAATGAGCAGTTCTTC. Protein product: CASSGRSGGANEQFF.